These 23 T cell receptor beta chains came from one sample sequenced in a study of post-analysis software for immune sequencing data. No antigen has been assigned to these receptors. The authors incorporated unique molecular identifiers into the TCR beta cDNA libraries. TCRdb ran MiXCR on the PCR reads and lists one entry per CDR3 protein. Among more than 450,000 distinct CDR3 sequences, around 31% were seen once, and the ten largest hold around 6%. The study's findings and limits: Patients carried 5 or 6 TRBV segments more frequently than controls did, and TRBV5-6, TRBV5-1 and TRBV20-1 were among them.

The sample consisted of blood. The receptor set was obtained from a girl between 2 and 17 years old with multiple sclerosis.

The chain uses TRBV7-6 and TRBJ2-1; D remains unclear. Per the germline V gene, CDR1 is SGHVS and CDR2 is FNYEAQ. Trimming removed 5 bases from V and 11 bases from J, with 13 bases in between. CDR3 length: 12 amino acids. CDR3 DNA sequence: TGTGCCAGCAGCCCCAGTACAGTGAAGCAGTTCTTC. This translates into CASSPSTVKQFF.

The CDR3 coding sequence is TGTGCCAGCACCGTCGGACAGGGGAGCTCACCCCTCCACTTT. It is translated as CASTVGQGSSPLHF. The chain couples TRBV6-5 to TRBJ1-6; 9 bases match TRBD1. V shed 7 bases and J 10 bases; nucleotides not matched to a gene: 8. This CDR3 spans 14 amino acids. The V gene's germline CDR1 is MNHEY and CDR2 SVGAGI.

V is TRBV12-3 or TRBV12-4 and J is TRBJ1-2; 12 nucleotides agree with TRBD1. The CDR3 spans 14 residues. After removal of 8 bases from V and 3 bases from J, the junction contained 4 bases not matched to a gene. The CDR3: CASGGTGGYYGYTF. The CDR3 DNA sequence: TGTGCCAGCGGAGGGACAGGGGGCTACTATGGCTACACCTTC.

Only one count was recorded for this clonotype. V usage is TRBV7-9 and J usage is TRBJ2-5, with no clear D. The J call is doubtful: the DNA matches TRBJ2-7 better. The CDR3 sequence is 13 residues long. Germline values: CDR1 SEHNR, CDR2 FQNEAQ (reference sequence). The CDR3 DNA follows: TGTGCCAGCAGCTTCGCCCACGGGTACGAGCAGTACTTC. Its translation: CASSFAHGYEQYF.

The rearrangement links TRBV7-9 to TRBJ1-5, with D uncertain. This CDR3 spans 12 amino acids. With 2 bases removed from V and 10 bases from J, the gap between germline ends came to 9 bases. Germline V lookup: CDR1 SEHNR, CDR2 FQNEAQ (reference sequence). Here the CDR3 reads CASSLFSGPQHF. The DNA for the CDR3 is TGTGCCAGCAGCTTATTTTCCGGCCCCCAGCATTTT. The whole variable domain, filled in from reference TRBV7-9 and TRBJ1-5, reads DTGVSQNPRHKITKRGQNVTFRCDPISEHNRLYWYRQTLGQGPEFLTYFQNEAQLEKSRLLSDRFSAERPKGSFSTLEIQRTEQGDSAMYLCASSLFSGPQHFGDGTRLSIL.

This clonotype was detected only a few times. The chain combines TRBV29-1 with TRBJ1-1, with TRBD1 matching over 7 bases. Germline assignment: CDR1 SQVTM and CDR2 ANQGSEA. The CDR3 is 12 amino acids. The V and J ends lost 7 bases and 2 bases, in that order; junction bases with no gene match: 4. This chain's CDR3 is CSADRENTEAFF. Here the CDR3 DNA reads TGCAGCGCCGACAGGGAAAACACTGAAGCTTTCTTT.

The genes are TRBV20-1 and TRBJ2-3, with 7 bases fitting TRBD1. The trim removed 3 bases at V and 4 bases at J, leaving 7 bases unmatched. Looked up from germline, CDR1 is DFQATT and CDR2 is SNEGSKA (reference sequence). The CDR3 sequence is 14 residues long. The DNA for the CDR3 is TGCAGTGCTAGTAAGGGGGCGAATTCAGATACGCAGTATTTT. Translated, it gives CSASKGANSDTQYF.

V gene TRBV5-1 combines with J gene TRBJ1-2; D unresolved. Per the germline V gene, CDR1 is SGHRS and CDR2 is YFSETQ. Trimming cost V 0 bases and J 6 bases, with 18 bases left between them. This CDR3 spans 16 amino acids. The CDR3 DNA reads as TGCGCCAGCAGCTTGGAGTCCCGGACGGGGAAGGATGGCTACACCTTC. Its protein product is CASSLESRTGKDGYTF.

In its sample, this clonotype was seen a few times. This rearrangement joins TRBV5-1 to TRBJ2-5; no clear D gene. Germline CDR1 is SGHRS and CDR2 is YFSETQ. Trimming took off 2 bases at V and 4 bases at J, with 12 bases between the two ends. The CDR3 length is 14 residues. The CDR3 bases are TGCGCCAGCAGCTTTACGGACCCAGGAGAGACCCAGTACTTC. It specifies CASSFTDPGETQYF.

The chain combines TRBV7-8 with TRBJ2-5; 10 positions match TRBD2. CDR1 is SGHVS, CDR2 FQNEAQ, per germline. Trimming cost V 6 bases and J 3 bases; bases outside gene matches: 10. This CDR3 comprises 16 residues. Here the CDR3 reads CASRLERGGRKETQYF. CDR3 sequence (DNA): TGTGCCAGCAGACTCGAGCGGGGGGGCCGCAAAGAGACCCAGTACTTC. The full variable domain, rest sourced from reference TRBV7-8 and TRBJ2-5, is GAGVSQSPRYKVAKRGQDVALRCDPISGHVSLFWYQQALGQGPEFLTYFQNEAQLDKSGLPSDRFFAERPEGSVSTLKIQRTQQEDSAVYLCASRLERGGRKETQYFGPGTRLLVL.

This clonotype was seen a few times. The CDR3 bases are TGTGCCATCAGTGAAAGCGGTGGGGTTTTTGCGCAGTTCTTC. It specifies CAISESGGVFAQFF. V is TRBV10-3 and J is TRBJ2-1; D possibly corresponds to TRBD2 (5 bases). The V gene lost 3 bases and the J gene lost 12 bases, with 18 bases spanning the gap. The CDR3 has 14 amino acids. Germline V gene lookup returns CDR1 ENHRY and CDR2 SYGVKD.

This clonotype showed up just a few times. This chain connects TRBV29-1 to TRBJ1-1; no firm D call. In germline, CDR1 is SQVTM, CDR2 ANQGSEA. The V and J ends lost 4 bases and 3 bases respectively, with 3 bases between them. The CDR3 is 10 residues long. The CDR3 reads CSVAYTEAFF. The CDR3 nucleotides read TGCAGCGTTGCCTACACTGAAGCTTTCTTT.

The chain has TRBV5-1 and TRBJ1-2; D ambiguous. V lost 4 bases and J lost 8, with 15 bases in between. Germline CDR1 and CDR2: SGHRS and YFSETQ. The CDR3 is made up of 13 amino acids. The CDR3 is CASSPQSGEGYTF. CDR3 coding DNA: TGCGCCAGCAGCCCCCAGTCCGGAGAAGGCTACACCTTC. The full variable domain, with the rest looked up from reference TRBV5-1 and TRBJ1-2, is KAGVTQTPRYLIKTRGQQVTLSCSPISGHRSVSWYQQTPGQGLQFLFEYFSETQRNKGNFPGRFSGRQFSNSRSEMNVSTLELGDSALYLCASSPQSGEGYTFGSGTRLTVV.

The chain combines TRBV6-1 with TRBJ1-1; D ambiguous. V lost 2 bases and J 2 bases, leaving 9 bases between the germline ends. The CDR3 is 14 amino acids. Per the germline V gene, CDR1 is MNHNS and CDR2 is SASEGT. This chain's CDR3 is CASSEWSENTEAFF. In DNA, the CDR3 is TGTGCCAGCAGTGAATGGTCCGAAAACACTGAAGCTTTCTTT.

This chain links TRBV12-3 or TRBV12-4 with TRBJ2-7, with TRBD1 identical over 7 bases. With V trimmed by 6 bases and J by 2 bases, 10 bases remained unmatched. The CDR3 is 15 amino acids. The CDR3 bases are TGTGCCAGCAGCCCTGGTCCGGGACAGACCTACGAGCAGTACTTC. This translates into CASSPGPGQTYEQYF.

This clonotype was counted a few times. This chain connects TRBV20-1 to TRBJ2-5; D might be TRBD2 (7 bases). The better agreement between TRBJ2-7 and the DNA end casts doubt on the J call. This CDR3 is 15 amino acids long. Germline V gives CDR1 DFQATT, CDR2 SNEGSKA (reference sequence). In DNA form, the CDR3 reads TGCAGTGCTAGAGGGCGGGGGCTCTATTCCTACGAGCAGTACTTC. Its protein is CSARGRGLYSYEQYF.

The chain carries TRBV3-1 and TRBJ2-3; D remains unclear. Trimming removed 1 base at V and 7 bases at J, with 30 bases between. The CDR3 covers 20 residues. Germline values: CDR1 LGHDT, CDR2 YNNKEL (reference sequence). CDR3 sequence (DNA): TGTGCCAGCAGCCAAGTGGCCGGGCGCTTCGATTTGGATAATGGGTATACGCAGTATTTT. Translating it yields CASSQVAGRFDLDNGYTQYF.

This clonotype was seen just once. This chain connects TRBV10-3 to TRBJ1-1; 8 nucleotides match TRBD1. Trimming took 6 bases from V and 3 from J; bases not matched to a gene: 6. Germline CDR1 is ENHRY and CDR2 is SYGVKD. The CDR3 totals 14 residues. The CDR3 nucleotides are TGTGCCATCAGCTGGGACAGGCAGGACACTGAAGCTTTCTTT. Translating it yields CAISWDRQDTEAFF.

The V call is TRBV10-3, the J call TRBJ1-2, with unresolved D. CDR3 length equals 13 residues. The germline V gene has CDR1 ENHRY and CDR2 SYGVKD. V lost 0 bases and J 8 bases, leaving 10 bases between the germline ends. In nucleotides, the CDR3 is TGTGCCATCAGTGAGTCATTGGGCGGCGGCTACACCTTC. Amino acids: CAISESLGGGYTF.

The chain recombines TRBV15 with TRBJ2-3; 9 nucleotides agree with TRBD2. Germline V gene lookup returns CDR1 LNHNV and CDR2 YYDKDF (reference sequence). The CDR3 sequence is 17 residues long. After removal of 0 bases from V and 2 bases from J, the junction contained 6 bases not matched to a gene. In DNA form, the CDR3 reads TGTGCCACCAGCAGAGATGGGCGGGGGGGCCCCACAGATACGCAGTATTTT. Its translation: CATSRDGRGGPTDTQYF.

The chain couples TRBV5-6 to TRBJ2-6; 9 bases align to TRBD1. The CDR3 sequence is 20 residues long. The V segment lost 4 bases and the J segment 0 bases; nucleotides outside the gene matches: 14. Germline loops: CDR1 SGHDT, CDR2 YYEEEE. The CDR3 spells CASSSSPRDRESSGANVLTF. Here the CDR3 DNA reads TGTGCCAGCAGCAGCTCCCCCCGGGACAGGGAATCCTCTGGGGCCAACGTCCTGACTTTC.

There are a few counts of this clonotype. The genes are TRBV25-1 and TRBJ1-4; D is undetermined. Germline CDR1 MGHDK, CDR2 SYGVNS. Deletions cut 0 bases from V and 8 bases from J, with 7 bases between. The CDR3 is 13 amino acids. The DNA for the CDR3 is TGTGCCAGCAGTGAATATGAGGAGGAAAAACTGTTTTTT. Its translation is CASSEYEEEKLFF. The entire variable domain, with the rest obtained from reference TRBV25-1 and TRBJ1-4, is as follows: EADIYQTPRYLVIGTGKKITLECSQTMGHDKMYWYQQDPGMELHLIHYSYGVNSTEKGDLSSESTVSRIRTEHFPLTLESARPSHTSQYLCASSEYEEEKLFFGSGTQLSVL.

This clonotype was picked up a small number of times. This chain uses TRBV20-1 with TRBJ2-5; D gene ambiguous. V lost 6 bases to trimming and J lost 5 bases, with 16 bases between them. From germline, CDR1 is DFQATT and CDR2 SNEGSKA (reference sequence). The CDR3 is 13 amino acids. The CDR3 DNA reads as TGCAGTGCCCAACCACCCACATCGGAGACCCAGTACTTC. Translated, it gives CSAQPPTSETQYF.